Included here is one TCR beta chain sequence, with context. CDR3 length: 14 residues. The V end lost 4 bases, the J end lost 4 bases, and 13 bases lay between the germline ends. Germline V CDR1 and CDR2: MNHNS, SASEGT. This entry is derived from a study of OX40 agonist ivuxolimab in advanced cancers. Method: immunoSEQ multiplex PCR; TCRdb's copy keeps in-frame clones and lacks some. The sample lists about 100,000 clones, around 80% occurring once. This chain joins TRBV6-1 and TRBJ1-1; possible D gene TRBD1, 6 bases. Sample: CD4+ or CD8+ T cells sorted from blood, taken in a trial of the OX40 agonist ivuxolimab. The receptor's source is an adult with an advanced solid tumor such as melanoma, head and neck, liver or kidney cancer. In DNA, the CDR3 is TGTGCCAGCAGTGGTTCCAGGGGCCGCACTGAAGCTTTCTTT. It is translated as CASSGSRGRTEAFF.